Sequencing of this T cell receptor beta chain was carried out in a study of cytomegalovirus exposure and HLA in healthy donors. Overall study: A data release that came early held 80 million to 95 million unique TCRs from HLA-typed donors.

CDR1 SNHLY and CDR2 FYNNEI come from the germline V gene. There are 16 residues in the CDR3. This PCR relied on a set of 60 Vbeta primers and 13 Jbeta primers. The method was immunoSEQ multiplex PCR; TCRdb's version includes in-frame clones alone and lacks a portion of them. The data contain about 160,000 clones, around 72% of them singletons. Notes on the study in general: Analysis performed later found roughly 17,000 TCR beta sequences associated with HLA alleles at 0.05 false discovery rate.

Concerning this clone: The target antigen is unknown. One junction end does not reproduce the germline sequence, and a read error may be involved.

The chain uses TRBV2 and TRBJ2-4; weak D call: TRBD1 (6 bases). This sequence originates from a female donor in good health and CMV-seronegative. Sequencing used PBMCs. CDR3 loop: CASTEGVTFSKNIQYF. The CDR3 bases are TGTGCCAGCACCGAGGGGGTGACCTTCTCCAAGAACATTCAGTACTTC.